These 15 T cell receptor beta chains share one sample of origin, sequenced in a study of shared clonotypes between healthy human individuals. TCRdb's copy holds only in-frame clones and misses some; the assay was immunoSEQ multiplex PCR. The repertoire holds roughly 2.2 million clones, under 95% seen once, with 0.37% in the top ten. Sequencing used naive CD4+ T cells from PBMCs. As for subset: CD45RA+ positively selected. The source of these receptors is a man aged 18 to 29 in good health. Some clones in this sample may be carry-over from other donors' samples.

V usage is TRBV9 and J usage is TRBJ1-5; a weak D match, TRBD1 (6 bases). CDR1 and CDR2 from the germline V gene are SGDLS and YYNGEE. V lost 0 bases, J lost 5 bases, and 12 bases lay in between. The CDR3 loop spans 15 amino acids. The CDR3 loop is CASSVDPRQDQPQHF. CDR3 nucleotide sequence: TGTGCCAGCAGCGTAGACCCTCGACAGGATCAGCCCCAGCATTTT.

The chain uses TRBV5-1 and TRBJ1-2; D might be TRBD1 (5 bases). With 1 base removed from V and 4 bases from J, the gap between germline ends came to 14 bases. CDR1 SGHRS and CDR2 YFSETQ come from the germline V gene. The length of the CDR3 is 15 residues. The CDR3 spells CASSLRGDGVYGYTF. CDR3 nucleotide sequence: TGCGCCAGCAGCTTGAGGGGAGACGGAGTCTATGGCTACACCTTC.

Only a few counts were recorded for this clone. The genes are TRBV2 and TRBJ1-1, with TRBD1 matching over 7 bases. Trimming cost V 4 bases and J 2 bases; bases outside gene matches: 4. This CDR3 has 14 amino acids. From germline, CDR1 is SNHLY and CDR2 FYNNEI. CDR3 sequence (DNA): TGTGCCAGCAGTGTAGGGACAGCAAACACTGAAGCTTTCTTT. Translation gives CASSVGTANTEAFF.

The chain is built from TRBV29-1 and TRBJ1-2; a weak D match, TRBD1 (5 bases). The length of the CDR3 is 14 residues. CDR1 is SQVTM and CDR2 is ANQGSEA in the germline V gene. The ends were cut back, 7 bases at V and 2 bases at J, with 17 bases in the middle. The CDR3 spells CSAWGLQGNYGYTF. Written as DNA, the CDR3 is TGCAGCGCATGGGGACTTCAGGGAAACTATGGCTACACCTTC. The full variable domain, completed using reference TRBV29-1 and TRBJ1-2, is SAVISQKPSRDICQRGTSLTIQCQVDSQVTMMFWYRQQPGQSLTLIATANQGSEATYESGFVIDKFPISRPNLTFSTLTVSNMSPEDSSIYLCSAWGLQGNYGYTFGSGTRLTVV.

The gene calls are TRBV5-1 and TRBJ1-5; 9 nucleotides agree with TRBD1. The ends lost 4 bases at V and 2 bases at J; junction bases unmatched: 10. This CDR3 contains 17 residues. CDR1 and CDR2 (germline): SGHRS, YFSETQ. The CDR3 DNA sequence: TGCGCCAGCAGCCCCGGGACAGGGATTTTGGGCAATCAGCCCCAGCATTTT. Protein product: CASSPGTGILGNQPQHF.

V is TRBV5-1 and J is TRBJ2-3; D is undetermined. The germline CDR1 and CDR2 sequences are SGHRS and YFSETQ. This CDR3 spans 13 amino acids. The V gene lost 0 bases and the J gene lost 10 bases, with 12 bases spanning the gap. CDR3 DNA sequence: TGCGCCAGCAGCTTGGACAGCCGGTCCCCGCAGTATTTT. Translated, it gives CASSLDSRSPQYF.

CDR3 in amino acids: CASSFRTSMNEQFF. The DNA of the CDR3 is TGTGCCAGCAGCTTTAGAACTAGCATGAATGAGCAGTTCTTC. The V call is TRBV11-2, the J call TRBJ2-1; perhaps TRBD2 as D (6 bases). CDR3 length equals 14 residues. Germline-derived CDR1 and CDR2 are SGHAT and FQNNGV. With 3 bases removed from V and 7 bases from J, the gap between germline ends came to 13 bases.

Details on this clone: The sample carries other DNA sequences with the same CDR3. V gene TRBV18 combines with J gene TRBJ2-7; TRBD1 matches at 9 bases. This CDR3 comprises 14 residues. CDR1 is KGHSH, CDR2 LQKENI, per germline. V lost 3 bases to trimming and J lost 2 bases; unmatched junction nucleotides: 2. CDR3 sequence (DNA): TGTGCCAGCTCACCTGGGACAGGGCCCTACGAGCAGTACTTC. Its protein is CASSPGTGPYEQYF.

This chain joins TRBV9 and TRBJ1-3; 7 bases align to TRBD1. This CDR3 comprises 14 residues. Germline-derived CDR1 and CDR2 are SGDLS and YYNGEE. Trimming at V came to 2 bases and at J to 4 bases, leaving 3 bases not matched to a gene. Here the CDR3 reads CASSVLGQGNTIYF. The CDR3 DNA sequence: TGTGCCAGCAGCGTCCTGGGACAGGGAAACACCATATATTTT.

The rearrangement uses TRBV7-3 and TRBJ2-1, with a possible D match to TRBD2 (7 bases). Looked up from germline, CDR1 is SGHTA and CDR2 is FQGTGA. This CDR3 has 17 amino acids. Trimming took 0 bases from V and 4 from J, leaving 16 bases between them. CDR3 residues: CASSLTGASGNYNEQFF. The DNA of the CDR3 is TGTGCCAGCAGCTTAACGGGGGCTAGCGGCAATTACAATGAGCAGTTCTTC.

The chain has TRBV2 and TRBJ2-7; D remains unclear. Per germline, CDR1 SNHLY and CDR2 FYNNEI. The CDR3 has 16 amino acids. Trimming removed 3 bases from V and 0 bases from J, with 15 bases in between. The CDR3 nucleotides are TGTGCCAGCAGTGAGGGTGAAGGGATCGGCTCCTACGAGCAGTACTTC. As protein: CASSEGEGIGSYEQYF.

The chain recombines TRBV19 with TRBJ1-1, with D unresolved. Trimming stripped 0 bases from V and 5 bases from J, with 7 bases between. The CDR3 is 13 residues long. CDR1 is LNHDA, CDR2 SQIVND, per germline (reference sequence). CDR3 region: CASSIERQTEAFF. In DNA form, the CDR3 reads TGTGCCAGTAGTATAGAGCGGCAAACTGAAGCTTTCTTT.

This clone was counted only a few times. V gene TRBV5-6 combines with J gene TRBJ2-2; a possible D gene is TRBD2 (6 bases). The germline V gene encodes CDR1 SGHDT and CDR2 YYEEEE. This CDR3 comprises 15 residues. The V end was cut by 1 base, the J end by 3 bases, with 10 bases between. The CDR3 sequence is CASSLTGSYTGELFF. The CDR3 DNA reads TGTGCCAGCAGCTTGACCGGGAGTTACACCGGGGAGCTGTTTTTT.

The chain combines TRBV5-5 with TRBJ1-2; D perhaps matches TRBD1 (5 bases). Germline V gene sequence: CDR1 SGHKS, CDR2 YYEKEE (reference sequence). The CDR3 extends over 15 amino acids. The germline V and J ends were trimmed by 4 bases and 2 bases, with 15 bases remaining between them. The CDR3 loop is CASSLGGADNYGYTF. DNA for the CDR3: TGTGCCAGCAGCCTGGGGGGAGCAGACAACTATGGCTACACCTTC.

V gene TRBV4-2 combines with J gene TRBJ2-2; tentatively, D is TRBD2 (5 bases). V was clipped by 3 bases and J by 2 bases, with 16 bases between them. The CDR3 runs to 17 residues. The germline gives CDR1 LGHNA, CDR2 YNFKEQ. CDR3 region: CASSQDRLASNTGELFF. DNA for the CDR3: TGTGCCAGCAGCCAGGACCGGCTGGCTAGCAACACCGGGGAGCTGTTTTTT.